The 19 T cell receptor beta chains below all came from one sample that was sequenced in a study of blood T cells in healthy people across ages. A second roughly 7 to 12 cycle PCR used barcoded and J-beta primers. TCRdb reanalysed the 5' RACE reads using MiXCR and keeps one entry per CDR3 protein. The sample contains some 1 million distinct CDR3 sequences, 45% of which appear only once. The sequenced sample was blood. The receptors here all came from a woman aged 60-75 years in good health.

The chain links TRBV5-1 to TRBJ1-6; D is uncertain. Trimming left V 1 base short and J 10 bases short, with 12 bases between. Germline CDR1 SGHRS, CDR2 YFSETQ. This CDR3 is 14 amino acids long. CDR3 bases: TGCGCCAGCAGCTTGCAGCCTTCGGAGTCACCCCTCCACTTT. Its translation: CASSLQPSESPLHF.

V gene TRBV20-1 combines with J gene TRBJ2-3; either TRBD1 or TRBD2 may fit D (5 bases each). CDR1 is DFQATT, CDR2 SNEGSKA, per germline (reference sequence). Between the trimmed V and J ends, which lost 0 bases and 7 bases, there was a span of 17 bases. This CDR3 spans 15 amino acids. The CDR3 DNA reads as TGCAGTGCTAGAGACCTGGAGAGGGGTGGAAATACGCAGTATTTT. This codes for CSARDLERGGNTQYF.

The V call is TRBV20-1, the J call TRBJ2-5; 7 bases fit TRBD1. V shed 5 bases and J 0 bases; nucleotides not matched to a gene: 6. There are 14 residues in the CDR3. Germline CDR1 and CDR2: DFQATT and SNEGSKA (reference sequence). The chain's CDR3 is CSARDRAYQETQYF. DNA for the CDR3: TGCAGTGCTCGCGACAGGGCGTACCAAGAGACCCAGTACTTC.

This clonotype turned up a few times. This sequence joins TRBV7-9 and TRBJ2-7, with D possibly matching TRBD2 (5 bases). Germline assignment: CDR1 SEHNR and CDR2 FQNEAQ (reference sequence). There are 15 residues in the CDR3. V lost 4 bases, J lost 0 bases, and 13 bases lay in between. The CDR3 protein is CASSSPLAYSYEQYF. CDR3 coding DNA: TGTGCCAGCAGCTCGCCGTTAGCGTACTCCTACGAGCAGTACTTC.

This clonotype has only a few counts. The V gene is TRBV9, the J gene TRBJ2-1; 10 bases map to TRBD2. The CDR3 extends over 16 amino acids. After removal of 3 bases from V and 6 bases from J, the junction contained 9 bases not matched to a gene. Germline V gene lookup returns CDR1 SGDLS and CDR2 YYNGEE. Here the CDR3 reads CASSATVSSGGNEQFF. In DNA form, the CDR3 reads TGTGCCAGCAGCGCGACAGTATCTAGCGGGGGCAATGAGCAGTTCTTC.

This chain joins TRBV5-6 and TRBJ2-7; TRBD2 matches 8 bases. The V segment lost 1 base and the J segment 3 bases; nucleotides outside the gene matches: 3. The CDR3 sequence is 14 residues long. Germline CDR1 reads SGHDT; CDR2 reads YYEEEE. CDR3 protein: CASSLPSGSYEQYF. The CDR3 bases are TGTGCCAGCAGCTTGCCCAGCGGGAGCTACGAGCAGTACTTC.

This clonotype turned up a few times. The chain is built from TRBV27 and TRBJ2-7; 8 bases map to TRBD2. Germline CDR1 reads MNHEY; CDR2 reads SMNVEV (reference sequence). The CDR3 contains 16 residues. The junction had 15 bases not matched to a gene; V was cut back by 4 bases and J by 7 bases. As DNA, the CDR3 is TGTGCCAGCAGTTCGACAATATTAGCGGGAAAGGATGAGCAGTACTTC. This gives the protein CASSSTILAGKDEQYF.

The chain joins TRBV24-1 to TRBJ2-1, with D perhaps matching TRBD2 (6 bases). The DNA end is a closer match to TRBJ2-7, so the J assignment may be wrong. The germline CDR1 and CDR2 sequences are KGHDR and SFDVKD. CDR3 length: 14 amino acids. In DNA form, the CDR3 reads TGTGCCACCAGTGATAGCGGGCCACACAATGAGCAGTACTTC. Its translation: CATSDSGPHNEQYF.

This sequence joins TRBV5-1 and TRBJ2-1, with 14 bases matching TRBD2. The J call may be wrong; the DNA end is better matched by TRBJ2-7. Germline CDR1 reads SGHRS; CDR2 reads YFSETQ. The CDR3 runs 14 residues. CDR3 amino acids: CASKGTSGGYEQYF. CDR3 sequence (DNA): TGCGCCAGCAAGGGGACTAGCGGGGGCTACGAGCAGTACTTC.

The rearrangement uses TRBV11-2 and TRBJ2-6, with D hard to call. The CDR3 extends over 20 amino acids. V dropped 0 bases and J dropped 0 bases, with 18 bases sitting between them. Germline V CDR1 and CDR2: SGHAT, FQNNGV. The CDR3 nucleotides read TGTGCCAGCAGCTTAGATGGATTCAGGTTTGCGAGCTCTGGGGCCAACGTCCTGACTTTC. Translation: CASSLDGFRFASSGANVLTF. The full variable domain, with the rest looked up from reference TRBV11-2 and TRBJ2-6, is EAGVAQSPRYKIIEKRQSVAFWCNPISGHATLYWYQQILGQGPKLLIQFQNNGVVDDSQLPKDRFSAERLKGVDSTLKIQPAKLEDSAVYLCASSLDGFRFASSGANVLTFGAGSRLTVL.

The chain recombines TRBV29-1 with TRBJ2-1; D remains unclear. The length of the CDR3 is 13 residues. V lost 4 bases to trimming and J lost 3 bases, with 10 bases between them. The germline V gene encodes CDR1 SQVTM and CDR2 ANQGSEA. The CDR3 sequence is CSVVKDLYNEQFF. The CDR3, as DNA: TGCAGCGTTGTTAAGGACCTCTACAATGAGCAGTTCTTC.

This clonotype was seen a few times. This chain's CDR3 is CAMGTDTGELFF. The CDR3 DNA is TGTGCCATGGGGACAGACACCGGGGAGCTGTTTTTT. The chain is built from TRBV10-3 and TRBJ2-2; TRBD1 matches at 7 bases. CDR1 and CDR2 from the germline V gene are ENHRY and SYGVKD. V lost 9 bases, J lost 3 bases, and 1 base stayed unmatched. This CDR3 region has 12 residues.

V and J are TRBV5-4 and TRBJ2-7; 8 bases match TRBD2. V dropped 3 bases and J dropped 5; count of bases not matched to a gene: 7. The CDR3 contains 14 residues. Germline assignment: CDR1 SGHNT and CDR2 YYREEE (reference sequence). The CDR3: CASSSGTRYHEQYF. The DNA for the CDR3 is TGTGCCAGCAGCTCCGGGACTAGGTATCACGAGCAGTACTTC.

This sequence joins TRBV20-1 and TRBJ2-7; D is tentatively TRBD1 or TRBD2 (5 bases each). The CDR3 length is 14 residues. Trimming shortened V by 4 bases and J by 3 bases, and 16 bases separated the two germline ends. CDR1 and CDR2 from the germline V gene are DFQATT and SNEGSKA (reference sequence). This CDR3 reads CSATARAGSYEQYF. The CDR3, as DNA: TGCAGTGCTACCGCAAGGGCAGGGAGCTACGAGCAGTACTTC.

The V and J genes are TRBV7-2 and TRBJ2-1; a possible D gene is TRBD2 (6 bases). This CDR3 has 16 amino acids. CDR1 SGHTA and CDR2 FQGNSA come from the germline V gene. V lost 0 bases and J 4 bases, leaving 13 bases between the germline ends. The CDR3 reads CASSLAGSAGYNEQFF. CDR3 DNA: TGTGCCAGCAGCTTAGCGGGGAGCGCGGGATACAATGAGCAGTTCTTC.

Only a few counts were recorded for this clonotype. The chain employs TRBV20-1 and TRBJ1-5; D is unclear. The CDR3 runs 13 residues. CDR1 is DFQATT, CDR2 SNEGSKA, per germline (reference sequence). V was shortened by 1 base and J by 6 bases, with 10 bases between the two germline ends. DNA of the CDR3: TGCAGTGCTAGAGCCGGGGTGCGTCAGCCCCAGCATTTT. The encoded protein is CSARAGVRQPQHF.

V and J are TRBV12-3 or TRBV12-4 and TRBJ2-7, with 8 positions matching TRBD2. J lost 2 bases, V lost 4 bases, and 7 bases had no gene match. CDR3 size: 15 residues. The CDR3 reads CASSSLGSGTYEQYF. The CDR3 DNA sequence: TGTGCCAGCAGTTCCTTGGGTAGCGGGACCTACGAGCAGTACTTC.

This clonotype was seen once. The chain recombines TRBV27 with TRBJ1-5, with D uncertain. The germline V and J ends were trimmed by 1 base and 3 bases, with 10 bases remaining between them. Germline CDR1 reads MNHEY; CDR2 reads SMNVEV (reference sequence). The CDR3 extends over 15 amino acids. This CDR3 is CASSLLPKDNQPQHF. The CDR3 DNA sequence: TGTGCCAGCAGTTTATTGCCCAAGGACAATCAGCCCCAGCATTTT.

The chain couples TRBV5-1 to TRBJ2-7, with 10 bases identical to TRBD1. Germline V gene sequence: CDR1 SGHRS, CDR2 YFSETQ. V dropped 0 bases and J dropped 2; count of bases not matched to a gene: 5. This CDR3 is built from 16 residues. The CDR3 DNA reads TGCGCCAGCAGCTTGGATGGGACAGGGGAGGCCTACGAGCAGTACTTC. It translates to CASSLDGTGEAYEQYF.